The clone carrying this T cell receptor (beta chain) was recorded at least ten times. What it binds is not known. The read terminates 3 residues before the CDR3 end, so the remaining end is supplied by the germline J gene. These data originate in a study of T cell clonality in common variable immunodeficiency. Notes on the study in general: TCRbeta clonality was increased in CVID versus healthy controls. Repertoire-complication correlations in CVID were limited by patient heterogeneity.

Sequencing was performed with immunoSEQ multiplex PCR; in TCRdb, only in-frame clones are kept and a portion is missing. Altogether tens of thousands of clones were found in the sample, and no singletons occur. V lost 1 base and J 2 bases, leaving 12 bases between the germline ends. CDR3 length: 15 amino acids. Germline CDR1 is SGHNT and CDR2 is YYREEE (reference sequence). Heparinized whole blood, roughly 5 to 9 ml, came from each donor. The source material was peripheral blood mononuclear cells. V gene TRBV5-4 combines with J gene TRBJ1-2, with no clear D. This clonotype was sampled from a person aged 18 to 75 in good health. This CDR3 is CASSLNAGSNYGYTF. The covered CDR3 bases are TGTGCCAGCAGCTTGAATGCGGGGTCGAACTATGGC.